What follows describes a single T cell receptor beta chain. Its antigen remains unknown. V shed 5 bases, J shed 9 bases, and the junction held 15 bases outside the gene matches. Looked up from germline, CDR1 is MNHNY and CDR2 is SVGAGI (reference sequence). This CDR3 contains 16 residues. This sample was taken from a study of T-cell memory formation after mild COVID-19. General study findings and limits: Clonal second-wave expansions that peaked on day 37 had unconfirmed SARS-CoV-2 specificity. Shrinking CD4+ clones resided mostly in CM and EM, and CD8+ ones in EMRA.

Sample barcodes and UMIs were carried by the TCR alpha and TCR beta cDNA libraries that 5'RACE generated with constant-segment primers. TCRdb re-derived calls from the 5' RACE reads in MiXCR, one entry per CDR3 protein. In the table there are 400,000 to 500,000 distinct CDR3 sequences, 15% to 25% of which are singletons. This TCR derives from an adult woman who had mild COVID-19 (a few samples of this study predate the infection). Cell type and time point are not known. The chain carries TRBV6-6 and TRBJ2-1, with 8 positions matching TRBD2. The source material was PBMCs or a T cell subset sorted from them (not recorded which). CDR3 nucleotides: TGTGCCAGCAGTGACCCTAGGAGCGGGAGAGTCAGTGAGCAGTTCTTC. It is translated as CASSDPRSGRVSEQFF.